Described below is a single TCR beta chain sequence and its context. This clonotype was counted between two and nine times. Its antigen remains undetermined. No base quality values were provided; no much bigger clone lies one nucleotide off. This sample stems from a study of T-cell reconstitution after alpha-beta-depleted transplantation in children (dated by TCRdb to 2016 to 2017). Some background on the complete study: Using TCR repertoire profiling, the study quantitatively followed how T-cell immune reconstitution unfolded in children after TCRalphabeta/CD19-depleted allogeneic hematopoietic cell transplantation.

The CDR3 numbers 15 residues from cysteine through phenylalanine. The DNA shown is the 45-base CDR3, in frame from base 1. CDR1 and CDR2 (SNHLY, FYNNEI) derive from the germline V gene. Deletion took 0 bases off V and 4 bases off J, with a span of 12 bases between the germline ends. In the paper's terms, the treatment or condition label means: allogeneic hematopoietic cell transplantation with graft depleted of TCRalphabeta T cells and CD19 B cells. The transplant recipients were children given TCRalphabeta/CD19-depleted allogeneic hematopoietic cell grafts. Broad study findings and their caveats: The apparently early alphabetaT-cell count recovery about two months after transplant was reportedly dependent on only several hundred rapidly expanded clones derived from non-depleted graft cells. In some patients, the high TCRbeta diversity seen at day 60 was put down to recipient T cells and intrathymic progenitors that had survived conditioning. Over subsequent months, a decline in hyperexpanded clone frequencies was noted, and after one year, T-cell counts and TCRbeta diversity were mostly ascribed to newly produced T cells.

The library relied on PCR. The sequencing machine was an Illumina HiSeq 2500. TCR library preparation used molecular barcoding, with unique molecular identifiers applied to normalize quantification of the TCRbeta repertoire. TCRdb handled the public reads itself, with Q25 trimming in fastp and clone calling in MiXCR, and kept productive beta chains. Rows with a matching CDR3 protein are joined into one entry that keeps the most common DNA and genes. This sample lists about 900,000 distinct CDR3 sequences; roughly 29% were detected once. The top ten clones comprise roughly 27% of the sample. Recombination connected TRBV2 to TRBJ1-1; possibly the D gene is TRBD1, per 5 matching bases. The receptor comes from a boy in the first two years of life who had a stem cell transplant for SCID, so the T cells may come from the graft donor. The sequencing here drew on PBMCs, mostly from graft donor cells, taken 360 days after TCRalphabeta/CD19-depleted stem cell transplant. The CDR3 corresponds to CASSEAGALGTEAFF. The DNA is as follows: TGTGCCAGCAGTGAAGCAGGGGCGCTGGGCACTGAAGCTTTCTTT.